This T cell receptor beta chain was identified in a study of early T cells in non-severe SARS-CoV-2 infection. Turning to the study itself: It was bulk RNA from unsorted whole blood that was sequenced, and the chains were unpaired.

Study results and limitations: Matching with VDJdb favored anti-spike CD8 responses (missing private and CD4 specificities).

CDR1 is SGHRS, CDR2 YFSETQ, per germline. V lost 0 bases and J lost 3, with 16 bases in between. This CDR3 is 17 amino acids long. Each single cDNA molecule received a unique molecular identifier. TCRdb re-derived calls from the 5' RACE reads in MiXCR, one entry per CDR3 protein. In the table there are about 30,000 distinct CDR3 sequences, roughly 5.8% of which are singletons. This clonotype was recorded at least ten times. Its target is unknown. This chain links TRBV5-1 with TRBJ2-1; no firm D call. This sequence originates from an adult who was a healthcare worker with PCR-confirmed SARS-CoV-2 infection or an uninfected control (not recorded which). Sequenced sample: whole blood. The CDR3 here is CASSLAKGSSIYNEQFF. The CDR3 coding sequence is TGCGCCAGCAGCTTGGCCAAGGGCAGTTCGATCTACAATGAGCAGTTCTTC.